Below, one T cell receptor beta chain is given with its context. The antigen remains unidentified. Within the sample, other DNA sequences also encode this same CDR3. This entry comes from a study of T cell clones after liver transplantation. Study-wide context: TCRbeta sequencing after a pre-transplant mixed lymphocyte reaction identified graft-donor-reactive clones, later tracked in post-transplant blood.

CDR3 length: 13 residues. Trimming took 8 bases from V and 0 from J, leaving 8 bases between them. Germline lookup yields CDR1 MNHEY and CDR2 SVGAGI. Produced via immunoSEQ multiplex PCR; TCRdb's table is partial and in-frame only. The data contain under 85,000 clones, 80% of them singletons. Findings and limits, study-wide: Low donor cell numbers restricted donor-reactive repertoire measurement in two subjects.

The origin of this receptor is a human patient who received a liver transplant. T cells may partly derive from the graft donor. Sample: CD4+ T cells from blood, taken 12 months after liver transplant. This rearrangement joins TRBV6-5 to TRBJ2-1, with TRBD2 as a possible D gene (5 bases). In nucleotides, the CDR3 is TGTGCCAGCCGGGGAAGCTCCTACAATGAGCAGTTCTTC. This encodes CASRGSSYNEQFF.